This section outlines one TCR beta chain sequence together with its context. These data are taken from a study of blood T cell repertoires in COVID-19. Study-level information: The samples span acute and convalescent COVID-19 from the United States, Italy and Spain.

In the original analysis: Quantification of nucleated cells was approximated via reference gene primer amplification. TCRdb's copy holds only in-frame clones and misses some; the assay was immunoSEQ multiplex PCR. V and J calls and clone size are those listed in that table; D and trimming were worked out from the DNA. The data hold 250,000 or so clones, with approximately 85% observed a single time. CDR1 is SGHNT and CDR2 is YYREEE in the germline V gene (reference sequence). V was trimmed by 5 bases and J by 1 base, leaving 9 bases between them. This CDR3 contains 13 residues. The chain combines TRBV5-4 with TRBJ1-1; D is undetermined. The TCR comes from a man aged 45-65 years with acute or convalescent COVID-19. Sequencing input: peripheral blood. The chain's CDR3 is CASSSTTNTEAFF. As DNA, the CDR3 is TGTGCCAGCAGTTCTACCACGAACACTGAAGCTTTCTTT.